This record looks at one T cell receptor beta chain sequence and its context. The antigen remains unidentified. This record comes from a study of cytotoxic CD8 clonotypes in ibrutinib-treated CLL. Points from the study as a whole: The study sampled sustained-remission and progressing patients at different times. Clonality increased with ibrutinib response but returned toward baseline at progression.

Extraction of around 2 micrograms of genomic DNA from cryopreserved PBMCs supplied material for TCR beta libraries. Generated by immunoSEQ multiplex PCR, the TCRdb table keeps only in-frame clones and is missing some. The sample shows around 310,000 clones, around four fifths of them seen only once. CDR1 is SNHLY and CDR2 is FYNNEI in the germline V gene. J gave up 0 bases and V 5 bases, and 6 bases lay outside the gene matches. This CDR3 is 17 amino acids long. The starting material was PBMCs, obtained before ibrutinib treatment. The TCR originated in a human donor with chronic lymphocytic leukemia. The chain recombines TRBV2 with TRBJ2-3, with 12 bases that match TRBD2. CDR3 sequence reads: CASSTTGTSGSTDTQYF. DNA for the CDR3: TGTGCCAGCAGTACCACCGGGACTAGCGGGAGCACAGATACGCAGTATTTT. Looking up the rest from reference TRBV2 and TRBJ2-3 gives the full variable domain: EPEVTQTPSHQVTQMGQEVILRCVPISNHLYFYWYRQILGQKVEFLVSFYNNEISEKSEIFDDQFSVERPDGSNFTLKIRSTKLEDSAMYFCASSTTGTSGSTDTQYFGPGTRLTVL.